This entry lists 4 T cell receptor beta chains sequenced from one sample in a study of blood T cell repertoires in COVID-19. Profiled with immunoSEQ multiplex PCR; TCRdb holds only in-frame clones, not every one. The data show about 230,000 clones, with roughly four fifths seen just once and about 1.7% held by the top ten. The source material was PBMCs or T cells enriched from blood (not recorded which). Receptors were obtained from a man in his 60s who had recovered from COVID-19.

J is TRBJ1-2 and V is TRBV18; D gene unclear. The CDR3 length is 12 residues. Germline V CDR1 and CDR2: KGHSH, LQKENI. V lost 2 bases and J lost 4, with 5 bases in between. The CDR3 sequence: CASSPGIYGYTF. Written as DNA, the CDR3 is TGTGCCAGCTCACCAGGCATCTATGGCTACACCTTC.

The chain recombines TRBV19 with TRBJ1-5; D call uncertain. Trimming took off 1 base at V and 7 bases at J, with 17 bases between the two ends. The CDR3 runs 16 residues. Germline V gives CDR1 LNHDA, CDR2 SQIVND (reference sequence). Here the CDR3 DNA reads TGTGCCAGTAGTATAGGAATCCGGGGAACTGGGCAGCCCCAGCATTTT. This codes for CASSIGIRGTGQPQHF.

The chain uses TRBV19 and TRBJ1-1; D remains ambiguous. The V end lost 6 bases, the J end lost 0 bases, and 8 bases lay between the germline ends. CDR3 length equals 13 residues. The germline CDR1 and CDR2 sequences are LNHDA and SQIVND (reference sequence). For the CDR3, the DNA is TGTGCCAGTAGCGAAGCTTTGAACACTGAAGCTTTCTTT. It encodes CASSEALNTEAFF.

This clone was detected a few times. The chain has TRBV18 and TRBJ2-5, with a weak D call TRBD2 (6 bases). This CDR3 has 15 amino acids. Trimming cost V 2 bases and J 5 bases, with 15 bases left between them. The germline V gene has CDR1 KGHSH and CDR2 LQKENI. The CDR3, as DNA: TGTGCCAGCTCACCAGGGAGGACGGAGGGGGAGACCCAGTACTTC. The encoded protein is CASSPGRTEGETQYF.